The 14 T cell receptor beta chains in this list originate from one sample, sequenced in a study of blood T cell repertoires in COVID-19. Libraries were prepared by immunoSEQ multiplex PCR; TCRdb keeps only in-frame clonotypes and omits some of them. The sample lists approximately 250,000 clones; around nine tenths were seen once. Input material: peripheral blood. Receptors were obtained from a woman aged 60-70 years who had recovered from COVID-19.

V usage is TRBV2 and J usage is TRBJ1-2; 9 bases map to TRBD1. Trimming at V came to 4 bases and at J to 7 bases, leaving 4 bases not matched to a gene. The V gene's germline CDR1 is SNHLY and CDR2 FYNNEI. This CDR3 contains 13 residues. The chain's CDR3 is CASSAGQGLGYTF. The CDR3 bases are TGTGCCAGCAGTGCGGGACAGGGCCTTGGCTACACCTTC. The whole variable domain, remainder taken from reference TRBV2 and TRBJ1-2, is EPEVTQTPSHQVTQMGQEVILRCVPISNHLYFYWYRQILGQKVEFLVSFYNNEISEKSEIFDDQFSVERPDGSNFTLKIRSTKLEDSAMYFCASSAGQGLGYTFGSGTRLTVV.

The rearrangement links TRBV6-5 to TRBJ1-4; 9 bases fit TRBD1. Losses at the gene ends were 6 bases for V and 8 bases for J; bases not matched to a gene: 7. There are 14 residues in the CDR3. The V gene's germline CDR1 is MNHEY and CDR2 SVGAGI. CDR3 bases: TGTGCCAGCAGGCAGAGGGGACAGGGCGAAAAACTGTTTTTT. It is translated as CASRQRGQGEKLFF.

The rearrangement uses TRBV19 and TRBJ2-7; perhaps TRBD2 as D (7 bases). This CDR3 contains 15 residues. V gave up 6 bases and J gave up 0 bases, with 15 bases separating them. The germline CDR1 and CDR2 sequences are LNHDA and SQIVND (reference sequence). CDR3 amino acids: CASRPGGGPSYEQYF. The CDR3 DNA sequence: TGTGCCAGTAGGCCCGGCGGGGGCCCCTCCTACGAGCAGTACTTC.

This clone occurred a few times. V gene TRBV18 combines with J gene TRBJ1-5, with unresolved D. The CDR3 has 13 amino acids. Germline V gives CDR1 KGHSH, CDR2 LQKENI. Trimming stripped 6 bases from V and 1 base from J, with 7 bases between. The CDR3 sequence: CASSTGSNQPQHF. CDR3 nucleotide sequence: TGTGCCAGCTCTACGGGGAGCAATCAGCCCCAGCATTTT.

The CDR3 region is CASSLTTGTAGNTIYF. The CDR3 region has the DNA TGCGCCAGCAGCTTGACAACTGGGACAGCTGGAAACACCATATATTTT. The chain employs TRBV5-1 and TRBJ1-3; 7 positions match TRBD1. The V segment lost 1 base and the J segment 2 bases; nucleotides outside the gene matches: 6. The CDR3 is 16 residues long. Germline V gives CDR1 SGHRS, CDR2 YFSETQ.

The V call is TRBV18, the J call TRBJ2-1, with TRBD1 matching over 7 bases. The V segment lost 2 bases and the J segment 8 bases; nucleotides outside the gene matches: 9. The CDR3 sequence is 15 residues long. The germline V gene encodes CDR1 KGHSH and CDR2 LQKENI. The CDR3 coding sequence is TGTGCCAGCTCACCAATACAACAGGGGAGCGATGAGCAGTTCTTC. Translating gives CASSPIQQGSDEQFF.

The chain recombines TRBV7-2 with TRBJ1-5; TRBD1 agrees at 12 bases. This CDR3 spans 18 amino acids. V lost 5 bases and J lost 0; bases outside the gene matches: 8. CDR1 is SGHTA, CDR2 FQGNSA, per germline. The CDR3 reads CASSKDRDRGRSNQPQHF. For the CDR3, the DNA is TGTGCCAGCAGCAAAGACCGGGACAGGGGGCGTAGCAATCAGCCCCAGCATTTT. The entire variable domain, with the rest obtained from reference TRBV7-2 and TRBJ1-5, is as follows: GAGVSQSPSNKVTEKGKDVELRCDPISGHTALYWYRQSLGQGLEFLIYFQGNSAPDKSGLPSDRFSAERTGGSVSTLTIQRTQQEDSAVYLCASSKDRDRGRSNQPQHFGDGTRLSIL.

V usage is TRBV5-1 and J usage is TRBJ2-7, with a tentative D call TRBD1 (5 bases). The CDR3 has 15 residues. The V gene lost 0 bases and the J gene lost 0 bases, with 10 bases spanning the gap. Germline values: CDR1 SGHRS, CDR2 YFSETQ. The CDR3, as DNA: TGCGCCAGCAGCTTGGCAGGGTGGAGCTCCTACGAGCAGTACTTC. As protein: CASSLAGWSSYEQYF. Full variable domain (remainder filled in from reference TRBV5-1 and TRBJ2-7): KAGVTQTPRYLIKTRGQQVTLSCSPISGHRSVSWYQQTPGQGLQFLFEYFSETQRNKGNFPGRFSGRQFSNSRSEMNVSTLELGDSALYLCASSLAGWSSYEQYFGPGTRLTVT.

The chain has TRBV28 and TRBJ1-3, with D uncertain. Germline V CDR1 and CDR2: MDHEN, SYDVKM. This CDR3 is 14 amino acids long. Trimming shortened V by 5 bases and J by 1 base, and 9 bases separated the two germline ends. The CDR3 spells CASSGPISGNTIYF. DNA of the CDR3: TGTGCCAGCAGTGGCCCAATTTCTGGAAACACCATATATTTT. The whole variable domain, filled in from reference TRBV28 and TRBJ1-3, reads DVKVTQSSRYLVKRTGEKVFLECVQDMDHENMFWYRQDPGLGLRLIYFSYDVKMKEKGDIPEGYSVSREKKERFSLILESASTNQTSMYLCASSGPISGNTIYFGEGSWLTVV.

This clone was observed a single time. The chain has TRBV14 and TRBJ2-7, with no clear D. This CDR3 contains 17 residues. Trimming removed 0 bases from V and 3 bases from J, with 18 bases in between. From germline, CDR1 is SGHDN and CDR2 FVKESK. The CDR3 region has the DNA TGTGCCAGCAGCCAAGATTACGGCTTTGGGCAGTACTACGAGCAGTACTTC. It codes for CASSQDYGFGQYYEQYF.

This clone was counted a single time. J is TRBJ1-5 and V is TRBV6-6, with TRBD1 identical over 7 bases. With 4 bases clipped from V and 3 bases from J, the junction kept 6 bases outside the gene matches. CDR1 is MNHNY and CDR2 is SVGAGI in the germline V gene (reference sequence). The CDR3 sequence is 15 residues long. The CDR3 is CASSSDRDPNQPQHF. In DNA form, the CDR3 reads TGTGCCAGCAGTTCCGACAGGGATCCCAATCAGCCCCAGCATTTT.

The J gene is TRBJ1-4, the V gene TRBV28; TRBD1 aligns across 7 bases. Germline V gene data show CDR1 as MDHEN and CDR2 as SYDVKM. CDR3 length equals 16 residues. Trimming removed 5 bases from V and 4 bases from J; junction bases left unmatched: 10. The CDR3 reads CASSPHMTGLNEKLFF. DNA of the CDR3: TGTGCCAGCAGTCCACATATGACAGGGCTTAATGAAAAACTGTTTTTT.

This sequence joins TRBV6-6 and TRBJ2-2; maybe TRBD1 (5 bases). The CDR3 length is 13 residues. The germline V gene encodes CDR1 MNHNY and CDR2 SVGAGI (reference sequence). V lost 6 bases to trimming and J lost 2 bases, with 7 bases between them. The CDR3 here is CASRDTNTGELFF. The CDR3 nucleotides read TGTGCCAGCAGGGACACTAACACCGGGGAGCTGTTTTTT.

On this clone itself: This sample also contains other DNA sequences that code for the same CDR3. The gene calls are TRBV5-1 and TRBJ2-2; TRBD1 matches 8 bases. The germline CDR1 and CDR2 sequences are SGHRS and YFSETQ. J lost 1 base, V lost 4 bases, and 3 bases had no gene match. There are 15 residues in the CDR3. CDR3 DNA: TGCGCCAGCAGCCCCGGGACAGGGAACACCGGGGAGCTGTTTTTT. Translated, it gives CASSPGTGNTGELFF.